The 27 T cell receptor beta chains below come from one sample, sequenced in a study of T-cell memory formation after mild COVID-19. TCRdb recomputed calls from the 5' RACE reads with MiXCR, one row per CDR3 protein. Among roughly 110,000 distinct CDR3 sequences listed, 9.5% to 15% were seen once. The sample taken for sequencing was PBMCs or a T cell subset sorted from them (not recorded which). All receptors come from an adult woman who had mild COVID-19 (a few samples of this study predate the infection). Cell type and time point are not known.

The table lists this clonotype with many counts. The chain couples TRBV12-3 or TRBV12-4 to TRBJ2-3; D not certain. The CDR3 totals 15 residues. Trimming took 8 bases from V and 2 from J, leaving 17 bases between them. The CDR3 loop reads CASCPSPCVTDTQYF. The DNA for the CDR3 is TGTGCCAGCTGCCCCTCCCCGTGTGTCACAGATACGCAGTATTTT.

This clonotype was seen at least ten times. The chain has TRBV7-3 and TRBJ2-2, with a tentative D call TRBD2 (6 bases). Trimming stripped 5 bases from V and 4 bases from J, with 17 bases between. The CDR3 is 16 residues long. Germline V CDR1 and CDR2: SGHTA, FQGTGA. The DNA for the CDR3 is TGTGCCAGCAGCCCGGACGGGGGATCGAGCACCGGGGAGCTGTTTTTT. It is translated as CASSPDGGSSTGELFF.

In its sample, this clonotype was seen a few times. The chain uses TRBV27 and TRBJ2-7, with a weak D call TRBD1 (5 bases). CDR1 and CDR2 (germline): MNHEY, SMNVEV (reference sequence). V lost 6 bases to trimming and J lost 4 bases, with 16 bases between them. CDR3 length equals 14 residues. The CDR3 spells CASSPQGVWYEQYF. In DNA, the CDR3 is TGTGCCAGCAGCCCGCAAGGGGTATGGTACGAGCAGTACTTC.

This clonotype has only a few counts. The J gene is TRBJ1-1, the V gene TRBV6-4, with D unresolved. CDR3 length: 13 residues. The V gene lost 3 bases and the J gene lost 1 base, with 6 bases spanning the gap. Germline CDR1 is MRHNA and CDR2 is SNTAGT. CDR3 nucleotides: TGTGCCAGCAGTGAGGTAAAGAACACTGAAGCTTTCTTT. Protein: CASSEVKNTEAFF.

The sample holds many counts of this clonotype. The chain uses TRBV11-2 and TRBJ2-7, with D hard to call. Trimming pared 5 bases from V and 4 bases from J, leaving 9 bases between. This CDR3 is built from 12 residues. From germline, CDR1 is SGHAT and CDR2 FQNNGV. Here the CDR3 DNA reads TGTGCCAGCAGCCTAACAGATTACGAGCAGTACTTC. Its protein is CASSLTDYEQYF.

V and J are TRBV24-1 and TRBJ2-1; 7 bases fit TRBD2. Germline V CDR1 and CDR2: KGHDR, SFDVKD. With V trimmed by 1 base and J by 8 bases, 10 bases remained unmatched. The CDR3 has 16 amino acids. This CDR3 is CATSDFTGTTVDEQFF. Here the CDR3 DNA reads TGTGCCACCAGTGATTTTACCGGGACTACAGTCGATGAGCAGTTCTTC.

This clonotype has just a few counts. J is TRBJ1-5 and V is TRBV27; 9 bases are shared with TRBD1. The ends lost 6 bases at V and 2 bases at J; junction bases unmatched: 5. The V gene's germline CDR1 is MNHEY and CDR2 SMNVEV (reference sequence). The CDR3 is 15 amino acids. In nucleotides, the CDR3 is TGTGCCAGCAGCCTGGACAGGGGAGGCAATCAGCCCCAGCATTTT. Translating it yields CASSLDRGGNQPQHF.

This clonotype was found a few times. The chain is built from TRBV14 and TRBJ2-1; 13 bases fit TRBD2. V dropped 3 bases and J dropped 5; count of bases not matched to a gene: 4. CDR3 length: 16 amino acids. Germline V gene lookup returns CDR1 SGHDN and CDR2 FVKESK. As DNA, the CDR3 is TGTGCCAGCAGCCAGCGGACTAGCGGGAGAAACAATGAGCAGTTCTTC. Encoded protein: CASSQRTSGRNNEQFF.

This clonotype was observed a few times. The rearrangement joins TRBV7-9 to TRBJ2-5; TRBD2 matches 9 bases. V dropped 1 base and J dropped 5; count of bases not matched to a gene: 5. The V gene's germline CDR1 is SEHNR and CDR2 FQNEAQ (reference sequence). The CDR3 runs 15 residues. The CDR3, as DNA: TGTGCCAGCAGCTTAGAAGCGGGAGGCGGGGAGACCCAGTACTTC. Protein product: CASSLEAGGGETQYF. Combining the CDR3 with reference TRBV7-9 and TRBJ2-5 gives the whole variable domain DTGVSQNPRHKITKRGQNVTFRCDPISEHNRLYWYRQTLGQGPEFLTYFQNEAQLEKSRLLSDRFSAERPKGSFSTLEIQRTEQGDSAMYLCASSLEAGGGETQYFGPGTRLLVL.

This clonotype has just a few counts. The junction departs from germline at one end; a sequencing error may be responsible. The chain employs TRBV20-1 and TRBJ2-5; 7 bases agree with TRBD1. CDR3 size: 14 residues. The germline V gene encodes CDR1 DFQATT and CDR2 SNEGSKA (reference sequence). The CDR3 loop reads CSATRRDSDETQHF. The CDR3 DNA reads as TGCAGTGCCACCCGCCGGGACAGTGACGAGACCCAGCACTTC.

This clonotype was seen a handful of times. This chain links TRBV30 with TRBJ2-2; D uncertain. V lost 3 bases and J lost 2, with 4 bases in between. The CDR3 has 12 residues. CDR1 and CDR2 from the germline V gene are GTSNPN and SVGIG (reference sequence). CDR3 bases: TGTGCCTGGAGGCTTAACACCGGGGAGCTGTTTTTT. This encodes CAWRLNTGELFF.

The CDR3 loop reads CASSPTGDYEQYF. CDR3 nucleotide sequence: TGTGCCAGCAGCCCCACCGGAGACTACGAGCAGTACTTC. The chain couples TRBV11-1 to TRBJ2-7, with D unresolved. This CDR3 comprises 13 residues. The V end was cut by 5 bases, the J end by 3 bases, with 11 bases between. Germline V gene data show CDR1 as SGHAT and CDR2 as FQDESV (reference sequence).

This clonotype occurred a few times. The chain has TRBV6-5 and TRBJ1-1, with 7 bases lining up with TRBD1. V lost 6 bases, J lost 6 bases, and 7 bases stayed unmatched. This CDR3 is built from 13 residues. Per germline, CDR1 MNHEY and CDR2 SVGAGI. CDR3: CASSRQGTSEAFF. DNA for the CDR3: TGTGCCAGCAGCCGACAGGGAACCTCTGAAGCTTTCTTT.

This clonotype was observed at least ten times. The chain carries TRBV4-3 and TRBJ2-1; D may be TRBD2 (6 bases). Trimming took 4 bases from V and 3 from J, leaving 10 bases between them. The CDR3 is 14 residues long. Germline assignment: CDR1 LGHNA and CDR2 YSLEER. This CDR3 reads CASSPETSYNEQFF. CDR3 bases: TGCGCCAGCAGCCCAGAGACTAGCTACAATGAGCAGTTCTTC.

This clonotype has more than one count but fewer than ten. The rearrangement joins TRBV4-1 to TRBJ1-2; a possible D gene is TRBD1 (5 bases). The ends were cut back, 0 bases at V and 0 bases at J, with 11 bases in the middle. The CDR3 length is 16 residues. The germline gives CDR1 MGHRA, CDR2 YSYEKL. The CDR3 protein is CASSQDRAAANYGYTF. CDR3 coding DNA: TGCGCCAGCAGCCAAGACAGGGCGGCGGCTAACTATGGCTACACCTTC.

This clonotype has a count of ten or more. This chain joins TRBV7-9 and TRBJ2-3; no firm D call. This CDR3 has 11 residues. In germline, CDR1 is SEHNR, CDR2 FQNEAQ (reference sequence). The V end was cut by 3 bases, the J end by 5 bases, with 3 bases between. The CDR3 DNA sequence: TGTGCCAGCAGCTTTCTAGATACGCAGTATTTT. Protein product: CASSFLDTQYF.

This chain links TRBV15 with TRBJ2-5; D may be TRBD1 (6 bases). Germline V lookup: CDR1 LNHNV, CDR2 YYDKDF (reference sequence). Trimming removed 11 bases at V and 3 bases at J, with 16 bases between. The length of the CDR3 is 13 residues. CDR3 residues: CALRDTPEETQYF. CDR3 in DNA: TGTGCCCTTCGGGACACGCCTGAAGAGACCCAGTACTTC.

This clonotype has more than one count but fewer than ten. The rearrangement joins TRBV12-3 or TRBV12-4 to TRBJ2-5; maybe TRBD2 (5 bases). V was clipped by 3 bases and J by 10 bases, with 18 bases between them. This CDR3 comprises 14 residues. CDR3 coding DNA: TGTGCCAGCAGTTTCGAGGGCGGTACGGGGTTCCAGTACTTC. It is translated as CASSFEGGTGFQYF.

This clonotype was counted many times. The chain recombines TRBV27 with TRBJ2-1; a weak D match, TRBD1 (6 bases). The CDR3 totals 13 residues. Trimming removed 6 bases at V and 4 bases at J, with 10 bases between. Germline CDR1 MNHEY, CDR2 SMNVEV (reference sequence). Written as DNA, the CDR3 is TGTGCCAGCAGGCGGACAGCTTACAATGAGCAGTTCTTC. As protein: CASRRTAYNEQFF.

CDR3 in DNA: TGTGCCAGCAGTCGACAGGATGTCAATGAGCAGTTCTTC. Translated: CASSRQDVNEQFF. This rearrangement joins TRBV6-2 or TRBV6-3 to TRBJ2-1; D may be TRBD1 (6 bases). Looked up from germline, CDR1 is MNHEY and CDR2 is SVGEGT. The V gene lost 5 bases and the J gene lost 6 bases, with 11 bases spanning the gap. This CDR3 has 13 amino acids.

The chain's CDR3 is CASNKRGSTDTQYF. CDR3 bases: TGTGCCAGCAACAAGCGGGGTAGCACAGATACGCAGTATTTT. The chain uses TRBV13 and TRBJ2-3; 7 bases match TRBD2. Germline trimming cut 7 bases from V and 0 bases from J; bases unmatched to any gene: 4. This CDR3 spans 14 amino acids. In germline, CDR1 is PRHDT, CDR2 FYEKMQ (reference sequence).

This clonotype was observed a few times. This chain links TRBV20-1 with TRBJ2-7, with a weak D call TRBD2 (5 bases). The CDR3 is made up of 13 amino acids. Trimming took 5 bases from V and 5 from J, leaving 16 bases between them. CDR1 and CDR2 (germline): DFQATT, SNEGSKA (reference sequence). CDR3 in amino acids: CSALRASADEQYF. DNA of the CDR3: TGCAGTGCTCTGCGGGCTAGTGCAGACGAGCAGTACTTC.

Ten or more counts support this clonotype. The gene calls are TRBV7-9 and TRBJ2-4; tentatively, D is TRBD1 (5 bases). V lost 1 base and J lost 7, with 14 bases in between. The CDR3 sequence is 15 residues long. Germline V gene lookup returns CDR1 SEHNR and CDR2 FQNEAQ (reference sequence). CDR3 DNA: TGTGCCAGCAGCTTAGAGACCAGGGAACAGAACATTCAGTACTTC. Its translation: CASSLETREQNIQYF.

This clonotype was found many times. The chain recombines TRBV7-9 with TRBJ2-3; 10 bases match TRBD2. CDR3 size: 13 residues. Germline CDR1 SEHNR, CDR2 FQNEAQ (reference sequence). V was clipped by 7 bases and J by 4 bases; unmatched bases: 2. In DNA, the CDR3 is TGTGCCAGCAAGAGCGGGGGGGCAGATACGCAGTATTTT. Translated: CASKSGGADTQYF.

The chain uses TRBV27 and TRBJ1-5; D gene uncertain. The CDR3 runs to 14 residues. Germline assignment: CDR1 MNHEY and CDR2 SMNVEV (reference sequence). V was trimmed by 3 bases and J by 4 bases, leaving 10 bases between them. For the CDR3, the DNA is TGTGCCAGCAGTTTGGGTCTCACGAATCAGCCCCAGCATTTT. Translated: CASSLGLTNQPQHF.

Of note for this clonotype: An end of the junction does not agree with germline; a read error may underlie this. The chain combines TRBV2 with TRBJ1-2; D unclear. The CDR3 has 13 amino acids. From germline, CDR1 is SNHLY and CDR2 FYNNEI. In DNA, the CDR3 is TGTGCCACTAACGACGGTGGGATATCTCGGTGGATCTTC. It specifies CATNDGGISRWIF.

This clonotype was seen a handful of times. The CDR3 coding sequence is TGTGCCAGCAGTGAAAGGCAGCGGGGACAAGAGACCCAGTACTTC. Protein sequence: CASSERQRGQETQYF. The rearrangement joins TRBV2 to TRBJ2-5; 7 bases fit TRBD2. The germline gives CDR1 SNHLY, CDR2 FYNNEI. V was pared by 2 bases and J by 2 bases, with 5 bases of the junction left unmatched. The CDR3 extends over 15 amino acids.